The 14 T cell receptor beta chains below were found in one sample sequenced in a study of metastatic and nonmetastatic thyroid tumors. From the PCR reads, TCRdb re-called clones with MiXCR. The top ten clones hold 7% to 10% of a sample with some 86,000 clones, about an eighth of them seen once. Prior to thyroid surgery, none of the patients had received any treatment. The sample taken for sequencing was tumor tissue. All receptors derive from a female donor with papillary thyroid cancer or a benign thyroid nodule (not recorded which). Some clones in this sample may be carry-over from other donors' samples.

Ten or more counts support this clone. The chain employs TRBV10-3 and TRBJ1-1, with D tentatively TRBD1 (6 bases). The CDR3 is 12 residues long. The V gene lost 6 bases and the J gene lost 7 bases, with 12 bases spanning the gap. Germline values: CDR1 ENHRY, CDR2 SYGVKD. CDR3 nucleotides: TGTGCCATCAGGCCCCAGGACAGTGAAGCTTTCTTT. Its translation: CAIRPQDSEAFF.

This clone occurred a few times. This sequence joins TRBV11-3 and TRBJ2-1; a weak D match, TRBD1 (5 bases). Per the germline V gene, CDR1 is SGHNT and CDR2 is YENEEA. This CDR3 has 14 residues. V lost 1 base and J 4 bases, leaving 8 bases between the germline ends. This chain's CDR3 is CASSLATGYNEQFF. The CDR3 DNA reads TGTGCCAGCAGCTTAGCCACAGGATACAATGAGCAGTTCTTC. Full variable domain (missing parts from reference TRBV11-3 and TRBJ2-1): EAGVVQSPRYKIIEKKQPVAFWCNPISGHNTLYWYLQNLGQGPELLIRYENEEAVDDSQLPKDRFSAERLKGVDSTLKIQPAELGDSAVYLCASSLATGYNEQFFGPGTRLTVL.

This clone was picked up many times. This chain joins TRBV4-1 and TRBJ1-1, with D possibly matching TRBD1 (6 bases). Deletions cut 1 base from V and 5 bases from J, with 11 bases between. The CDR3 sequence is 14 residues long. Germline V gene lookup returns CDR1 MGHRA and CDR2 YSYEKL. The CDR3: CASSQAGARTEAFF. The CDR3, as DNA: TGCGCCAGCAGCCAAGCGGGGGCGCGAACTGAAGCTTTCTTT.

This clone has ten or more counts. This chain links TRBV28 with TRBJ2-3; D may be TRBD1 or TRBD2 (5 bases each). This CDR3 region has 14 residues. Trimming took off 3 bases at V and 1 base at J, with 8 bases between the two ends. CDR1 and CDR2 from the germline V gene are MDHEN and SYDVKM. Here the CDR3 DNA reads TGTGCCAGCAGTTTGGGGGTTGGCACAGATACGCAGTATTTT. Protein: CASSLGVGTDTQYF.

There are many counts of this clone. Within the sample, other DNA sequences also encode this same CDR3. This chain joins TRBV18 and TRBJ2-7; D may correspond to TRBD1 or TRBD2 (6 bases each). Germline V gene data show CDR1 as KGHSH and CDR2 as LQKENI. The CDR3 runs to 11 residues. V lost 5 bases to trimming and J lost 13 bases, with 15 bases between them. The CDR3 bases are TGTGCCAGCTCAGCGGGACAAGGGACCTACTTC. This gives the protein CASSAGQGTYF.

Worth noting for this clone: A read error is possible here, since a much larger clone lies one base away. Distinct nucleotide sequences in the sample also encode this CDR3. The J gene is TRBJ2-7, the V gene TRBV20-1, with TRBD1 matching 7 bases. The CDR3 sequence is 11 residues long. The germline V gene has CDR1 DFQATT and CDR2 SNEGSKA (reference sequence). The CDR3 is CSADRVYEQYF. In DNA form, the CDR3 reads TGCAGCGCTGACAGGGTCTACGAGCAGTACTTC.

Many counts were recorded for this clone. J is TRBJ2-7 and V is TRBV4-1, with 10 bases aligning to TRBD1. The CDR3 runs 16 residues. The V segment lost 2 bases and the J segment 1 base; nucleotides outside the gene matches: 5. Germline-derived CDR1 and CDR2 are MGHRA and YSYEKL. CDR3 DNA: TGCGCCAGCAGCCAACCGGGACAGGGGCGTTCCTACGAGCAGTACTTC. This codes for CASSQPGQGRSYEQYF.

This clone was observed at least ten times. The chain combines TRBV30 with TRBJ1-1; TRBD1 might be the D (6 bases). This CDR3 region has 13 residues. Per germline, CDR1 GTSNPN and CDR2 SVGIG (reference sequence). V was clipped by 4 bases and J by 1 base, with 10 bases between them. CDR3 in amino acids: CAWMGGRNTEAFF. The CDR3 DNA reads TGTGCCTGGATGGGGGGGCGGAACACTGAAGCTTTCTTT.

Many counts were recorded for this clone. The chain couples TRBV2 to TRBJ2-7; 11 nucleotides align to TRBD2. Per germline, CDR1 SNHLY and CDR2 FYNNEI. The CDR3 extends over 13 amino acids. V shed 10 bases and J 6 bases; nucleotides not matched to a gene: 8. The CDR3 loop reads CATLAGGVAEQYF. CDR3 nucleotide sequence: TGTGCCACCTTAGCGGGAGGGGTGGCCGAGCAGTACTTC. The full variable domain, its missing parts supplied by reference TRBV2 and TRBJ2-7, is EPEVTQTPSHQVTQMGQEVILRCVPISNHLYFYWYRQILGQKVEFLVSFYNNEISEKSEIFDDQFSVERPDGSNFTLKIRSTKLEDSAMYFCATLAGGVAEQYFGPGTRLTVT.

This clone has a count of ten or more. The V gene is TRBV4-1, the J gene TRBJ2-1, with D perhaps matching TRBD1 or TRBD2 (7 bases each). Trimming took 0 bases from V and 7 from J, leaving 16 bases between them. Germline CDR1 and CDR2: MGHRA and YSYEKL. The CDR3 covers 16 residues. CDR3 residues: CASSQEREGARNEQFF. CDR3 DNA: TGCGCCAGCAGCCAAGAGAGGGAGGGGGCGCGGAATGAGCAGTTCTTC.

In this sample, this clone turned up many times. The CDR3 loop reads CASTPSRGKDTEAFF. Here the CDR3 DNA reads TGTGCCAGCACCCCATCCAGGGGGAAGGACACTGAAGCTTTCTTT. The rearrangement uses TRBV25-1 and TRBJ1-1; 7 bases agree with TRBD1. The CDR3 extends over 15 amino acids. Unmatched junction bases numbered 11, after V lost 7 bases and J lost 3 bases. Germline V gene data show CDR1 as MGHDK and CDR2 as SYGVNS.

The sample holds many counts of this clone. This rearrangement joins TRBV3-1 to TRBJ2-1; perhaps D is TRBD1 or TRBD2 (5 bases each). Germline CDR1 reads LGHDT; CDR2 reads YNNKEL (reference sequence). V gave up 4 bases and J gave up 2 bases, with 15 bases separating them. The CDR3 consists of 16 residues. CDR3 loop: CASSPTPGRTYNEQFF. The CDR3 coding sequence is TGTGCCAGCAGCCCAACGCCGGGACGAACCTACAATGAGCAGTTCTTC.

This clone showed up many times. The J gene is TRBJ2-1, the V gene TRBV12-3 or TRBV12-4, with TRBD2 matching over 10 bases. CDR3 length: 15 amino acids. With V trimmed by 6 bases and J by 9 bases, 11 bases remained unmatched. The chain's CDR3 is CASSSSGTSVGEQFF. In DNA, the CDR3 is TGTGCCAGCAGCTCTTCCGGGACTAGCGTCGGTGAGCAGTTCTTC.

In its sample, this clone was seen a few times. A much larger clone differs by one base, so this may be a read error. The V call is TRBV6-5, the J call TRBJ2-1, with D perhaps TRBD2 (5 bases). Germline CDR1 and CDR2: MNHEY and SVGAGI. The CDR3 is 13 residues long. The CDR3 coding sequence is TGTGCCAGCAGTTACAGAGGGTTGGAGTCTCAGTTATTC. Its protein product is CASSYRGLESQLF.